This T cell receptor beta chain was captured by sequencing in a study of T cell clonality in common variable immunodeficiency. Study results and limitations: Patient heterogeneity in the CVID cohort limited correlations between repertoire features and clinical complications. In common variable immunodeficiency, TCR beta chains reportedly carried fewer deletions and N-nucleotide insertions.

This clone was observed at least ten times. What it recognizes is unknown. The read ends 3 residues shy of where the CDR3 ends; the end is completed using the germline J gene. Some clones are missing from TCRdb's copy, which holds only in-frame ones; the method was immunoSEQ multiplex PCR. The sample has tens of thousands of clones, none seen only once. V was cut by 3 bases and J by 2 bases, with 14 bases left in between. The CDR3 consists of 15 residues. Germline loops: CDR1 SGHRS, CDR2 YFSETQ. The genes are TRBV5-1 and TRBJ2-5; perhaps TRBD1 as D (6 bases). This clonotype was sampled from a human donor with common variable immunodeficiency. The sequenced material came from peripheral blood mononuclear cells. The sequenced CDR3 bases are TGCGCCAGCAGCTCCGGACAGTGGGGGCAAGAGACC. Its translation: CASSSGQWGQET. The entire CDR3 protein reads CASSSGQWGQETQYF.